A selection of T cell receptor beta chains follows, all from one sample in a study of T cell responses to AZD1222 COVID-19 vaccine. Only in-frame clones appear in the TCRdb table, and some are missing; sequencing was by immunoSEQ multiplex PCR. The sample includes over 100,000 clones, approximately 88% of them seen just once. Material: peripheral blood, obtained on day 0 of AZD1222 vaccination. All receptors come from an adult in good health. Both conserved end residues are part of each CDR3. The D gene is left open where the match is weak. Clone size appears in some rows only: once, few, many, or a class for an expanded clone.

>few|TRBJ1-6|NA|TRBV27
TGTGCCAGCAGTTTATCCCTACAGGGCCTAAATTCACCCCTCCACTTT
CASSLSLQGLNSPLHF
>NA|TRBJ1-2|TRBD1|TRBV7-2
TGTGCCAGCAGCCCAGGGGGCAAAAGACAGGGCTATGGCTACACCTTC
CASSPGGKRQGYGYTF
>NA|TRBJ2-3|NA|TRBV6-4
TGTGCCAGCAGTGACTCAAGGGGCGGGACAGATACGCAGTATTTT
CASSDSRGGTDTQYF
>once|TRBJ1-3|TRBD1|TRBV5-1
TGCGCCAGCAGCGAGGGACAGGATTACTCTGGAAACACCATATATTTT
CASSEGQDYSGNTIYF
>few|TRBJ1-1|NA|TRBV7-2
TGTGCCAGCAGTCTATCGTCCCAGAACACTGAAGCTTTCTTT
CASSLSSQNTEAFF
>NA|TRBJ2-5|NA|TRBV27
TGTGCCAGCAGTTCAACTAGATTTCGGGAGACCCAGTACTTC
CASSSTRFRETQYF
>NA|TRBJ2-1|NA|TRBV4-3
TGCGCCAGCAGCCAAGATCGTTTCTCCCCCCGGGGTGAGCAGTTCTTC
CASSQDRFSPRGEQFF
>NA|TRBJ2-1|TRBD1|TRBV7-6
TGTGCCAGCAGCGACAGGGGGCGCGACAATGAGCAGTTCTTC
CASSDRGRDNEQFF
>NA|TRBJ1-4|TRBD1|TRBV4-1
TGCGCCAGTAGCCGACAGGGTTATAATGAAAAACTGTTTTTT
CASSRQGYNEKLFF
>NA|TRBJ2-3|NA|TRBV10-1
TGCGCCAGCTCCTACCGAGATACGCAGTATTTT
CASSYRDTQYF
>once|TRBJ1-2|NA|TRBV15
TGTGCCACCAGCGGACCCTCTCCGCGTTTTAGGGACTATGGCTACACCTTC
CATSGPSPRFRDYGYTF
>NA|TRBJ1-2|TRBD1|TRBV9
TGTGCCAGCAGCGTGGAGGGGGCAGGTGGCTACACCTTC
CASSVEGAGGYTF
>NA|TRBJ1-4|TRBD1|TRBV4-3
TGCGCCAGCAGCCAAATGGACAGGATCAATGAAAAACTGTTTTTT
CASSQMDRINEKLFF
>NA|TRBJ2-2|TRBD1|TRBV18
TGTGCCAGCTCACGCTATCAAACAGGGGGCAACGGGGAGCTGTTTTTT
CASSRYQTGGNGELFF
>NA|TRBJ1-1|NA|TRBV6-6
TGTGCCAGCAGCCTGTACACTGAAGCTTTCTTT
CASSLYTEAFF
>NA|TRBJ2-1|TRBD2|TRBV5-1
TGCGCCAGCAGCTTCCTAGCGGGGTCTGGTGAGCAGTTCTTC
CASSFLAGSGEQFF
>NA|TRBJ1-6|NA|TRBV10-3
TGTGCCATCAGTGGCCCTCCTACGAGGAATTCACCCCTCCACTTT
CAISGPPTRNSPLHF
>NA|TRBJ2-1|NA|TRBV12-3/TRBV12-4
TGTGCCAGCAGTTTAGGACATTGGCAGTTCTTC
CASSLGHWQFF
>NA|TRBJ2-1|NA|TRBV6-2/TRBV6-3
TGTGCCAGCAGTTACGGGGTACCAGGGCGATCTGAGCAGTTCTTC
CASSYGVPGRSEQFF
>NA|TRBJ1-2|NA|TRBV19
TGTGCCAGTAGTATGCCCTTGGGAGACCTCTATGGCTACACCTTC
CASSMPLGDLYGYTF
>NA|TRBJ1-2|NA|TRBV5-6
TGTGCCAGCAGCCCGGCAGGTTACGGCAGAGGCAGTGCTAACTATGGCTACACCTTC
CASSPAGYGRGSANYGYTF
>NA|TRBJ1-2|NA|TRBV4-1
TGCGCCAGCAGCCAAGATACCGGCTATGGCTACACCTTC
CASSQDTGYGYTF
>NA|TRBJ2-3|NA|TRBV15
TGTGCCACCAGCGGTGATGTCGGGGCAGTAGATACGCAGTATTTT
CATSGDVGAVDTQYF
>NA|TRBJ1-2|NA|TRBV7-2
TGTGCCAGCACTCCGGGGGGCGGAAACTATGGCTACACCTTC
CASTPGGGNYGYTF
>NA|TRBJ1-1|NA|TRBV7-9
TGTGCCAGCAGCTGGGGGATGGACAGAAACACTGAAGCTTTCTTT
CASSWGMDRNTEAFF
>NA|TRBJ2-7|NA|TRBV6-5
TGTGCCAGCAGTCAAAGGATGGCGTACGAGCAGTACTTC
CASSQRMAYEQYF
>NA|TRBJ2-1|NA|TRBV18
TGTGCCAGCTCACCAGCCCTCACTAGTCGTGAGCAGTTCTTC
CASSPALTSREQFF
>once|TRBJ1-1|TRBD1|TRBV18
TGTGCCAGCTCACCAGGACAGGACGATTCGGCTTTCTTT
CASSPGQDDSAFF